Each of the 18 T cell receptor beta chains below was sequenced from the same sample in a study of CD8 T cells in Susac syndrome. Random hexamers were used to reverse transcribe an amount of about 0.45 to 1 ug RNA. MiXCR was run by TCRdb on the immunoSEQ multiplex PCR reads, yielding one entry per CDR3 protein. The data show 95,000 to 150,000 distinct CDR3 sequences, nearly 96% seen once. Sample: CD4+ T cells from PBMCs. These receptors all come from a human donor with Susac syndrome.

The rearrangement uses TRBV20-1 and TRBJ2-3, with 13 nucleotides matching TRBD2. V lost 0 bases, J lost 4 bases, and 7 bases stayed unmatched. The germline V gene encodes CDR1 DFQATT and CDR2 SNEGSKA (reference sequence). The CDR3 consists of 17 residues. The CDR3 nucleotides read TGCAGTGCTAGAGACATACTAGCGGGAGGGCCCCCAGATACGCAGTATTTT. Translating it yields CSARDILAGGPPDTQYF.

This clonotype was seen once. The chain is built from TRBV3-1 and TRBJ1-2; the D is unclear. From germline, CDR1 is LGHDT and CDR2 YNNKEL (reference sequence). The ends were cut back, 0 bases at V and 4 bases at J, with 6 bases in the middle. This CDR3 is 13 amino acids long. CDR3 nucleotides: TGTGCCAGCAGCCAAGAGAAGGTCTATGGCTACACCTTC. This encodes CASSQEKVYGYTF.

The CDR3 region is CASSLRTGGDEKLFF. Here the CDR3 DNA reads TGTGCCAGCAGCCTTAGGACAGGGGGAGATGAAAAACTGTTTTTT. The J gene is TRBJ1-4, the V gene TRBV9; 10 bases are a match to TRBD1. V lost 4 bases, J lost 6 bases, and 6 bases stayed unmatched. CDR1 is SGDLS, CDR2 YYNGEE, per germline. This CDR3 spans 15 amino acids. The whole variable domain, filled in from reference TRBV9 and TRBJ1-4, reads DSGVTQTPKHLITATGQRVTLRCSPRSGDLSVYWYQQSLDQGLQFLIQYYNGEERAKGNILERFSAQQFPDLHSELNLSSLELGDSALYFCASSLRTGGDEKLFFGSGTQLSVL.

The rearrangement joins TRBV18 to TRBJ1-4; D remains ambiguous. CDR1 is KGHSH, CDR2 LQKENI, per germline. The CDR3 is 14 amino acids. Trimming shortened V by 3 bases and J by 5 bases, and 10 bases separated the two germline ends. For the CDR3, the DNA is TGTGCCAGCTCACCGAGGAGGGAAAATGAAAAACTGTTTTTT. It encodes CASSPRRENEKLFF.

The CDR3 DNA is TGCAGCACCCGTCTTGGGGATGAGCAGTTCTTC. Translated, it gives CSTRLGDEQFF. The rearrangement links TRBV29-1 to TRBJ2-1; D gene ambiguous. The germline CDR1 and CDR2 sequences are SQVTM and ANQGSEA. V lost 8 bases and J 8 bases, leaving 13 bases between the germline ends. The CDR3 consists of 11 residues.

V and J are TRBV5-6 and TRBJ1-1; the D is unclear. Germline V gene data show CDR1 as SGHDT and CDR2 as YYEEEE. V was cut by 4 bases and J by 1 base, with 11 bases left in between. CDR3 size: 14 residues. The CDR3 here is CASSRDSRNTEAFF. The CDR3 DNA follows: TGTGCCAGCAGCCGTGACTCCCGGAACACTGAAGCTTTCTTT.

CDR3 sequence: CSAIDYRQGGEKLFF. The CDR3 region has the DNA TGCAGTGCCATAGATTATCGACAGGGCGGCGAAAAACTGTTTTTT. The chain joins TRBV20-1 to TRBJ1-4; 7 bases match TRBD1. This CDR3 is 15 amino acids long. Germline trimming cut 6 bases from V and 8 bases from J; bases unmatched to any gene: 15. Germline V gene data show CDR1 as DFQATT and CDR2 as SNEGSKA (reference sequence).

The V and J genes are TRBV29-1 and TRBJ1-1; perhaps TRBD1 as D (5 bases). The CDR3 contains 13 residues. Germline V gives CDR1 SQVTM, CDR2 ANQGSEA. Trimming left V 7 bases short and J 0 bases short, with 12 bases between. CDR3 protein: CSASDRLNTEAFF. The DNA of the CDR3 is TGCAGCGCTTCTGACAGATTGAACACTGAAGCTTTCTTT.

This clonotype was seen only once. V usage is TRBV29-1 and J usage is TRBJ2-1; tentative D call: TRBD2 (5 bases). CDR1 is SQVTM, CDR2 ANQGSEA, per germline. Trimming took 6 bases from V and 5 from J, leaving 17 bases between them. The CDR3 covers 14 residues. The CDR3 protein is CSVAWRGRNNEQFF. DNA of the CDR3: TGCAGCGTGGCCTGGCGCGGGCGCAACAATGAGCAGTTCTTC.

The chain's CDR3 is CASSFRPSPSTDTQYF. In DNA form, the CDR3 reads TGTGCCAGCAGCTTTCGGCCTTCCCCTAGCACAGATACGCAGTATTTT. The rearrangement uses TRBV7-2 and TRBJ2-3; D is unresolved. The CDR3 totals 16 residues. Trimming stripped 3 bases from V and 0 bases from J, with 13 bases between. CDR1 is SGHTA and CDR2 is FQGNSA in the germline V gene.

The chain combines TRBV20-1 with TRBJ2-3; D is tentatively TRBD1 or TRBD2 (5 bases each). V dropped 4 bases and J dropped 6 bases, with 14 bases sitting between them. The V gene's germline CDR1 is DFQATT and CDR2 SNEGSKA (reference sequence). There are 13 residues in the CDR3. Written as DNA, the CDR3 is TGCAGTGCTATAGAGGGGAGCCCCGATACGCAGTATTTT. Protein product: CSAIEGSPDTQYF.

This chain joins TRBV5-1 and TRBJ2-5; 8 bases are a match to TRBD2. CDR1 and CDR2 (germline): SGHRS, YFSETQ. The ends lost 3 bases at V and 5 bases at J; junction bases unmatched: 3. The CDR3 extends over 13 amino acids. The CDR3 DNA reads as TGCGCCAGCAGCTCAGCGGGGGTCGAGACCCAGTACTTC. Protein product: CASSSAGVETQYF.

This rearrangement joins TRBV6-5 to TRBJ1-1; 7 bases are a match to TRBD1. Trimming took 5 bases from V and 1 from J; bases not matched to a gene: 7. CDR1 MNHEY and CDR2 SVGAGI come from the germline V gene. CDR3 size: 15 residues. The CDR3 spells CASSPEDRRNTEAFF. The CDR3 DNA is TGTGCCAGCAGTCCCGAGGACAGGCGGAACACTGAAGCTTTCTTT.

This chain links TRBV7-2 with TRBJ1-2; D ambiguous. The CDR3 contains 13 residues. The V end lost 4 bases, the J end lost 0 bases, and 6 bases lay between the germline ends. Germline assignment: CDR1 SGHTA and CDR2 FQGNSA. The CDR3 region is CASSSPPNYGYTF. DNA for the CDR3: TGTGCCAGCAGCTCCCCCCCTAACTATGGCTACACCTTC.

This clonotype was counted between two and nine times. The J gene is TRBJ1-1, the V gene TRBV30; D call uncertain. The V and J ends lost 0 bases and 6 bases respectively, with 5 bases between them. This CDR3 is built from 11 residues. Germline V gene data show CDR1 as GTSNPN and CDR2 as SVGIG (reference sequence). The DNA for the CDR3 is TGTGCCTGGAGTGTTTATTCTGAAGCTTTCTTT. This translates into CAWSVYSEAFF.

This sequence joins TRBV14 and TRBJ2-5; D gene unclear. There are 13 residues in the CDR3. The V and J ends lost 0 bases and 5 bases respectively, with 7 bases between them. The V gene's germline CDR1 is SGHDN and CDR2 FVKESK. The CDR3 DNA is TGTGCCAGCAGCCAAGAACCGGAGGAGACCCAGTACTTC. Translated, it gives CASSQEPEETQYF.

The rearrangement uses TRBV9 and TRBJ2-7, with 11 nucleotides matching TRBD2. The germline CDR1 and CDR2 sequences are SGDLS and YYNGEE. The CDR3 sequence is 14 residues long. Trimming at V came to 0 bases and at J to 9 bases, leaving 5 bases not matched to a gene. CDR3 coding DNA: TGTGCCAGCAGCGTAGGGCTAGCGGGAGGATGGCAGTACTTC. The encoded protein is CASSVGLAGGWQYF.

The chain combines TRBV5-1 with TRBJ1-5, with D maybe TRBD1 (5 bases). The CDR3 loop spans 13 amino acids. Trimming shortened V by 5 bases and J by 5 bases, and 11 bases separated the two germline ends. CDR1 and CDR2 from the germline V gene are SGHRS and YFSETQ. This chain's CDR3 is CASSLQGDQPQHF. The CDR3 DNA sequence: TGCGCCAGCAGTCTTCAGGGAGATCAGCCCCAGCATTTT.